This paragraph reports one T cell receptor (beta chain). What it recognizes is unknown. The sample belongs to a study of shared clonotypes between healthy human individuals. For the study at large: Serving as donors were two women and three men, whose ages spanned 18 to 49.

V lost 0 bases and J lost 9, with 17 bases in between. Per the germline V gene, CDR1 is SGDLS and CDR2 is YYNGEE. The CDR3 sequence is 15 residues long. Some clones are missing from TCRdb's copy, which holds only in-frame ones; the method was immunoSEQ multiplex PCR. The repertoire has fewer than 3 million clones, less than 95% of them found once; the top ten carry more than 0.35%. Overall study results and limits: The study's rarefaction showed incomplete sorted-subset sequencing despite large depth.

This chain uses TRBV9 with TRBJ2-3; either TRBD1 or TRBD2 may fit D (5 bases each). The source of this sequence is a man aged 18 to 29 in good health. Some clones in this sample may be carry-over from other donors' samples. The specimen sequenced was naive CD4+ T cells from PBMCs. Described subset: CD45RA+ positively selected. CDR3: CASSVGGSSGQTQYF. CDR3 DNA sequence: TGTGCCAGCAGCGTAGGGGGGAGCTCGGGGCAGACGCAGTATTTT.